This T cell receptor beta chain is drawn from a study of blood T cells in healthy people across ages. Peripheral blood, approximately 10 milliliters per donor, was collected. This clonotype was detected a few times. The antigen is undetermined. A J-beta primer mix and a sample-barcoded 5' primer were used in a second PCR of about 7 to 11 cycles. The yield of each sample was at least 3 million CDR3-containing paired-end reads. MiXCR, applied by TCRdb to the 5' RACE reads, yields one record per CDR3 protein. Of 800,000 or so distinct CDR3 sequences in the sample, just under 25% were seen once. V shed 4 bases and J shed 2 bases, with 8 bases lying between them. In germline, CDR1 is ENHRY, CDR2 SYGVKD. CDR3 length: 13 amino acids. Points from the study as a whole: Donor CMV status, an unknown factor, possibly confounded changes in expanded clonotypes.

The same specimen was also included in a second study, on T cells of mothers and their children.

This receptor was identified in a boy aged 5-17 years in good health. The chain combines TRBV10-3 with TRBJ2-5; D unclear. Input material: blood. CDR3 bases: TGTGCCATCAGTGGAGCCGCTCAAGAGACCCAGTACTTC. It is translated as CAISGAAQETQYF.